Listed here is a single TCR beta chain. The antigen is undetermined. Via 5' RACE with UMI labels, TRB cDNA libraries were prepared. TCRdb reanalyzed the 5' RACE reads, giving one entry per CDR3 protein sequence and no DNA. The data include 3,000 or so distinct CDR3 sequences; the top ten clones carry approximately 2%. This sample stems from a study of CXCR3-negative and CXCR3-positive naive CD8 T cells. Study-level results: Naive CXCR3-positive and CXCR3-negative cells shared similar TRBV-TRBJ usage, unlike memory cells.

CDR3 size: 13 residues. In germline, CDR1 is SEHNR, CDR2 FQNEAQ (reference sequence). The receptor's source is a human donor in good health. Some clones in this sample may be carry-over from other donors' samples. V and J are TRBV7-9 and TRBJ1-4; the TCRdb call, TRBD1, lacks DNA for checking. Sequencing was carried out using naive CXCR3- CD8+ T cells from blood. Subset meaning: CD45RO-CCR7+CD27+CD95- naive CD8+ T cells lacking CXCR3 (TNR3-). This CDR3 reads CASSRDEGEKLFF.